The 29 T cell receptor beta chains reported below all come from one sample, sequenced in a study of T cells in Graves' hyperthyroidism and ophthalmopathy. There were TCR beta CDR3 regions amplified from RNA transcripts. When the TCR CDR3 underwent first-round RT-PCR, the HTBI primer set was used. TCRdb itself ran the multiplex PCR reads through MiXCR, one entry per CDR3 protein. The data hold fewer than 600,000 distinct CDR3 sequences, with around an eighth observed a single time. The specimen sequenced was blood. These receptors all stem from a woman between 18 and 30 years old with Graves' hyperthyroidism.

This clonotype has a count of ten or more. The rearrangement joins TRBV12-3 or TRBV12-4 to TRBJ1-3, with TRBD1 as a possible D gene (5 bases). The germline V and J ends were trimmed by 9 bases and 3 bases, with 18 bases remaining between them. The CDR3 loop spans 15 amino acids. The CDR3 region has the DNA TGTGCCAGTCACTGGTGGGGGGGAAGTGGAAACACCATATATTTT. Protein product: CASHWWGGSGNTIYF.

The table lists this clonotype with a few counts. The chain joins TRBV9 to TRBJ2-1; D is ambiguous. V was shortened by 0 bases and J by 9 bases, with 7 bases between the two germline ends. CDR1 and CDR2 from the germline V gene are SGDLS and YYNGEE. This CDR3 region has 12 residues. The CDR3 coding sequence is TGTGCCAGCAGCGTAGAAGCAACTGAGCAGTTCTTC. Encoded protein: CASSVEATEQFF.

The sample holds many counts of this clonotype. The J gene is TRBJ2-6, the V gene TRBV18; D is perhaps TRBD1 (6 bases). Trimming shortened V by 5 bases and J by 4 bases, and 15 bases separated the two germline ends. Per germline, CDR1 KGHSH and CDR2 LQKENI. CDR3 length: 16 amino acids. CDR3 sequence: CASSARQEAGANVLTF. The CDR3 bases are TGTGCCAGCTCAGCCAGACAGGAAGCGGGGGCCAACGTCCTGACTTTC. Full variable domain (rest looked up from reference TRBV18 and TRBJ2-6): NAGVMQNPRHLVRRRGQEARLRCSPMKGHSHVYWYRQLPEEGLKFMVYLQKENIIDESGMPKERFSAEFPKEGPSILRIQQVVRGDSAAYFCASSARQEAGANVLTFGAGSRLTVL.

This clonotype came up many times. The gene calls are TRBV7-4 and TRBJ1-2; D may be TRBD1 (5 bases). The CDR3 runs to 13 residues. The V and J ends lost 5 bases and 1 base respectively, with 8 bases between them. Germline loops: CDR1 SGHVT, CDR2 SQSDAQ. The CDR3 is CASSPRVNYGYTF. CDR3 nucleotide sequence: TGTGCCAGCAGCCCCAGGGTTAACTATGGCTACACCTTC.

The gene calls are TRBV29-1 and TRBJ1-4; D unclear. Germline loops: CDR1 SQVTM, CDR2 ANQGSEA. Deletions cut 6 bases from V and 10 bases from J, with 15 bases between. This CDR3 spans 12 amino acids. The CDR3 sequence is CSVMGREGKLFF. The CDR3 region has the DNA TGCAGCGTAATGGGCCGAGAGGGAAAACTGTTTTTT. Combining the CDR3 with reference TRBV29-1 and TRBJ1-4 gives the whole variable domain SAVISQKPSRDICQRGTSLTIQCQVDSQVTMMFWYRQQPGQSLTLIATANQGSEATYESGFVIDKFPISRPNLTFSTLTVSNMSPEDSSIYLCSVMGREGKLFFGSGTQLSVL.

This clonotype came up many times. CDR3 bases: TGCAGTGCTATCGTGCCACAGGGCTATGGCTACACCTTC. Its protein product is CSAIVPQGYGYTF. The gene calls are TRBV20-1 and TRBJ1-2; possible D gene TRBD1, 6 bases. The CDR3 runs to 13 residues. V was clipped by 4 bases and J by 4 bases, with 13 bases between them. Germline CDR1 DFQATT, CDR2 SNEGSKA (reference sequence).

The CDR3 nucleotides read TGTGCCAGCAGCCCTAGGACTAGCGGGAGCTCCTACGAGCAGTACGTC. It translates to CASSPRTSGSSYEQYV. V usage is TRBV4-2 and J usage is TRBJ2-7; 13 bases map to TRBD2. The CDR3 spans 16 residues. Germline values: CDR1 LGHNA, CDR2 YNFKEQ. The trim removed 4 bases at V and 0 bases at J, leaving 3 bases unmatched.

This clonotype was counted ten times or more. The chain joins TRBV19 to TRBJ2-5; 8 nucleotides align to TRBD1. This CDR3 is 16 amino acids long. The germline V gene encodes CDR1 LNHDA and CDR2 SQIVND (reference sequence). J gave up 0 bases and V 3 bases, and 6 bases lay outside the gene matches. The CDR3: CASSMGTGGYQETQYF. DNA for the CDR3: TGTGCCAGTAGTATGGGTACAGGGGGATACCAAGAGACCCAGTACTTC.

This clonotype has ten or more counts. V is TRBV11-2 and J is TRBJ2-7; possibly TRBD2 for D (6 bases). Per germline, CDR1 SGHAT and CDR2 FQNNGV. The CDR3 consists of 15 residues. Trimming left V 4 bases short and J 5 bases short, with 18 bases between. CDR3 DNA sequence: TGTGCCAGCAGCTGGGGGACTGTTCTAGGGGACGAGCAGTACTTC. Its protein product is CASSWGTVLGDEQYF. The whole variable domain, remainder taken from reference TRBV11-2 and TRBJ2-7, is EAGVAQSPRYKIIEKRQSVAFWCNPISGHATLYWYQQILGQGPKLLIQFQNNGVVDDSQLPKDRFSAERLKGVDSTLKIQPAKLEDSAVYLCASSWGTVLGDEQYFGPGTRLTVT.

The genes are TRBV10-3 and TRBJ2-7, with 7 bases identical to TRBD2. The CDR3 spans 13 residues. Germline-derived CDR1 and CDR2 are ENHRY and SYGVKD. Trimming at V came to 6 bases and at J to 6 bases, leaving 8 bases not matched to a gene. The CDR3 DNA follows: TGTGCCATCAGATCCCCGGGGGGTGGCGAGCAGTACGTC. Translated, it gives CAIRSPGGGEQYV.

A remark on this clonotype: This clone may be a read error of a much larger clone one base away. This chain connects TRBV7-3 to TRBJ2-2; unclear D gene. CDR3 length equals 13 residues. In germline, CDR1 is SGHTA, CDR2 FQGTGA. The ends were cut back, 5 bases at V and 7 bases at J, with 11 bases in the middle. CDR3 in DNA: TGTGCCAGCAGCGACTCCCCAATCGGGGAGCTGTTTTTT. It codes for CASSDSPIGELFF.

There are a few counts of this clonotype. The rearrangement links TRBV25-1 to TRBJ1-1; D perhaps matches TRBD1 (6 bases). Trimming took 4 bases from V and 1 from J, leaving 13 bases between them. The germline CDR1 and CDR2 sequences are MGHDK and SYGVNS. The CDR3 has 15 residues. CDR3 sequence (DNA): TGTGCCAGCAGTGCCTTACAGGGAAAGAACACTGAAGCTTTCTTT. This gives the protein CASSALQGKNTEAFF.

This sequence joins TRBV10-3 and TRBJ1-4; D may be TRBD1 (6 bases). In germline, CDR1 is ENHRY, CDR2 SYGVKD. This CDR3 spans 17 amino acids. Trimming left V 4 bases short and J 3 bases short, with 18 bases between. DNA for the CDR3: TGTGCCATCAGTGCCTCCTTCCCAGGGACACCTAATGAAAAACTGTTTTTT. This translates into CAISASFPGTPNEKLFF.

V is TRBV30 and J is TRBJ1-6, with D perhaps matching TRBD1 (6 bases). CDR1 is GTSNPN and CDR2 is SVGIG in the germline V gene (reference sequence). The CDR3 runs 16 residues. The V end was cut by 1 base, the J end by 9 bases, with 19 bases between. The CDR3 DNA reads as TGTGCCTGGAGTGCCCTGGCAACAGGGAATATTTCACCCCTCCACTTT. This codes for CAWSALATGNISPLHF.

This clonotype was recorded at least ten times. The chain employs TRBV3-1 and TRBJ2-1, with D unresolved. V shed 0 bases and J shed 0 bases, with 6 bases lying between them. Per germline, CDR1 LGHDT and CDR2 YNNKEL (reference sequence). The CDR3 loop spans 15 amino acids. CDR3 nucleotides: TGTGCCAGCAGCCAAGACCAGACCTCCTACAATGAGCAGTTCTTC. Translating gives CASSQDQTSYNEQFF.

This clonotype was observed at least ten times. This chain links TRBV12-3 or TRBV12-4 with TRBJ1-3; no clear D gene. V shed 6 bases and J shed 7 bases, with 19 bases lying between them. CDR3 length: 15 residues. CDR3 bases: TGTGCCAGCAGGATGACCCGGACCTTGGACAACACCATATATTTT. Translated: CASRMTRTLDNTIYF.

Only a few counts were recorded for this clonotype. DNA of the CDR3: TGCAGTGCACCGACTAGCGGATACACAGATACGCAGTATTTT. This sequence encodes CSAPTSGYTDTQYF. V usage is TRBV20-1 and J usage is TRBJ2-3, with 9 bases fitting TRBD2. The J segment lost 2 bases and the V segment lost 6 bases, leaving 6 bases of the junction unmatched. The CDR3 runs to 14 residues. Germline values: CDR1 DFQATT, CDR2 SNEGSKA (reference sequence).

This rearrangement joins TRBV5-1 to TRBJ2-1, with 11 positions matching TRBD2. In germline, CDR1 is SGHRS, CDR2 YFSETQ. V gave up 4 bases and J gave up 6 bases; unmatched junction bases: 9. This CDR3 contains 16 residues. The CDR3 loop reads CASSPYRLAGSNEQFF. CDR3 coding DNA: TGCGCCAGCAGCCCGTACCGACTAGCGGGATCCAATGAGCAGTTCTTC.

At least ten counts were recorded for this clonotype. J is TRBJ1-5 and V is TRBV19; the match to TRBD1 covers 7 bases. The CDR3 runs 17 residues. Germline CDR1 reads LNHDA; CDR2 reads SQIVND (reference sequence). With 10 bases clipped from V and 9 bases from J, the junction kept 24 bases outside the gene matches. The CDR3 nucleotides read TGTGCCAATAAGCTACAGGGGCCGCCATATAATCATCGGCCCCAGCATTTT. It encodes CANKLQGPPYNHRPQHF.

On this clonotype: With a much larger clone just one base away, this may be a read error. The chain carries TRBV9 and TRBJ2-1; D is possibly TRBD2 (5 bases). Germline lookup yields CDR1 SGDLS and CDR2 YYNGEE. V lost 0 bases and J lost 6, with 13 bases in between. This CDR3 region has 15 residues. CDR3 sequence (DNA): TGTGCCAGCAGCGTAGAGGGAGCGCCCGTCAATGAGCAGTTCTTC. Protein product: CASSVEGAPVNEQFF.

The chain couples TRBV5-1 to TRBJ2-1; D is perhaps TRBD1 or TRBD2 (6 bases each). Trimming removed 0 bases at V and 8 bases at J, with 15 bases between. Germline V CDR1 and CDR2: SGHRS, YFSETQ. The CDR3 is made up of 15 amino acids. The CDR3 region is CASSLEGLAGDEQFF. The CDR3, as DNA: TGCGCCAGCAGCTTGGAGGGACTCGCAGGGGATGAGCAGTTCTTC.

The sample holds many counts of this clonotype. This chain joins TRBV27 and TRBJ1-2, with a weak D call TRBD1 (6 bases). Trimming stripped 2 bases from V and 7 bases from J, with 11 bases between. The CDR3 consists of 13 residues. Germline loops: CDR1 MNHEY, CDR2 SMNVEV (reference sequence). CDR3 DNA: TGTGCCAGCAGTTTAGGGGGGGCGGTTGGCTACACCTTC. Amino acids: CASSLGGAVGYTF.

Ten or more counts support this clonotype. This chain uses TRBV5-4 with TRBJ2-5; no reliable D call. The CDR3 is 14 residues long. The V end was cut by 3 bases, the J end by 2 bases, with 11 bases between. Germline CDR1 reads SGHNT; CDR2 reads YYREEE (reference sequence). CDR3 amino acids: CASSSDVRQETQYF. The CDR3 DNA follows: TGTGCCAGCAGCTCTGACGTCAGGCAAGAGACCCAGTACTTC.

This sequence joins TRBV10-2 and TRBJ1-1, with a tentative D call TRBD1 (5 bases). Germline V gene sequence: CDR1 WSHSY, CDR2 SAAADI. This CDR3 spans 14 amino acids. The V end lost 0 bases, the J end lost 5 bases, and 10 bases lay between the germline ends. For the CDR3, the DNA is TGCGCCAGCAGTGAGTCGCCAGGGAAGACTGAAGCTTTCTTT. This gives the protein CASSESPGKTEAFF.

This clonotype was seen many times. The V and J genes are TRBV19 and TRBJ2-2, with D perhaps TRBD2 (7 bases). The germline V and J ends were trimmed by 5 bases and 6 bases, with 19 bases remaining between them. The CDR3 contains 16 residues. The germline V gene has CDR1 LNHDA and CDR2 SQIVND (reference sequence). CDR3 bases: TGTGCCAGTAGTCATTCGGGGGGCGGAACACCCGGGGAGCTGTTTTTT. Translation: CASSHSGGGTPGELFF.

CDR3 protein: CSASGQNTEAFF. The CDR3 DNA reads as TGCAGTGCTAGTGGCCAGAACACTGAAGCTTTCTTT. This chain connects TRBV20-1 to TRBJ1-1; D is ambiguous. CDR3 length: 12 residues. V was cut by 3 bases and J by 1 base, with 6 bases left in between. From germline, CDR1 is DFQATT and CDR2 SNEGSKA (reference sequence).

As to this clonotype: One end of the junction fails to match germline, which may point to a read error. V usage is TRBV6-2 or TRBV6-3 and J usage is TRBJ2-7; D not certain. Germline V lookup: CDR1 MNHEY, CDR2 SVGEGT. CDR3 length equals 13 residues. In DNA form, the CDR3 reads TGTGCCGGCAGTTATGATATCTCCTACGAGCAGTACTTC. Translated: CAGSYDISYEQYF.

The gene calls are TRBV20-1 and TRBJ2-1; a weak D match, TRBD2 (6 bases). The CDR3 spans 15 residues. Germline lookup yields CDR1 DFQATT and CDR2 SNEGSKA (reference sequence). V was shortened by 0 bases and J by 8 bases, with 17 bases between the two germline ends. CDR3 protein: CSARDLLAAGYEQFF. The CDR3 coding sequence is TGCAGTGCTAGAGATCTGTTAGCGGCCGGTTATGAGCAGTTCTTC.

This clonotype was picked up many times. J is TRBJ1-2 and V is TRBV2; 7 positions match TRBD1. This CDR3 has 14 amino acids. Germline loops: CDR1 SNHLY, CDR2 FYNNEI. Trimming at V came to 7 bases and at J to 4 bases, leaving 9 bases not matched to a gene. The chain's CDR3 is CASMKDRATYGYTF. The CDR3 nucleotides are TGTGCCAGCATGAAAGACAGGGCGACCTATGGCTACACCTTC.